This TCR beta chain was recovered during a study of T cell responses to AZD1222 COVID-19 vaccine. The wider study: Analysis merged second doses at about 4 or about 12 weeks. General study findings and limits: Among the donors, most were white British and more were female, and clonal diversity was possibly underestimated. Targeting of unmutated variant regions was reportedly seen in nearly half of spike-specific TCRs. Spike-specific TCR breadth and depth went up after people got two AZD1222 doses.

The repertoire was sequenced with immunoSEQ multiplex PCR; TCRdb's copy has only in-frame clones and lacks some. The table includes 170,000 or so clones, 90% detected once. The count of this clone is one. Its antigen is unknown. Sequenced here: peripheral blood, sampled on day 0 of AZD1222 vaccination. This TCR derives from an adult in good health.

This CDR3 is CASSKKFDRTRVYEQYF. The CDR3, as DNA: TGTGCCAGCAGCAAAAAGTTTGACCGTACCCGGGTCTACGAGCAGTACTTC. The V and J genes are TRBV21-1 and TRBJ2-7; TRBD2 reflects the table's D call only, with no check against the DNA. TRBV21-1 is annotated as a pseudogene. The CDR3 is 17 residues long.